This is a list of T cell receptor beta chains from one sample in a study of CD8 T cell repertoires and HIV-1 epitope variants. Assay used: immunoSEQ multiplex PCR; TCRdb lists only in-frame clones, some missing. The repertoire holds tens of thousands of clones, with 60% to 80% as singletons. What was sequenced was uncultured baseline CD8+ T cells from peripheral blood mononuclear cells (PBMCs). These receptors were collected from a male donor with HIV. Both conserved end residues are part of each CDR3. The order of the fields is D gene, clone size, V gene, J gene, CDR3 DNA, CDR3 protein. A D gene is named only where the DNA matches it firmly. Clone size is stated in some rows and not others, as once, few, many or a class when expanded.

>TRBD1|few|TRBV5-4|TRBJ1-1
TGTGCCAGCAGCTCCGGACAGGGCCAGAACACTGAAGCTTTCTTT
CASSSGQGQNTEAFF
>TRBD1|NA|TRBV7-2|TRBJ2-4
TGTGCCAGCAGCACCGGGACAGAAAACATTCAGTACTTC
CASSTGTENIQYF
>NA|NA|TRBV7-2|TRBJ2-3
TGTGCCAGCAGCTACACCTCGGGGGGCGAGGATACGCAGTATTTT
CASSYTSGGEDTQYF
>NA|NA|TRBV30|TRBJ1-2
TGTGCCTGGAGCCCCGATAGGTATGGCTACACCTTC
CAWSPDRYGYTF
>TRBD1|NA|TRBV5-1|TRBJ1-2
TGCGCCAGCAGCACAGGACAGGGGCAGAGCTATGGCTACACCTTC
CASSTGQGQSYGYTF
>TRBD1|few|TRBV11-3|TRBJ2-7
TGTGCCAGCAGCTTAGATGGGACAGGGGCCTACGAGCAGTACTTC
CASSLDGTGAYEQYF
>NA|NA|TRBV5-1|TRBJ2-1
TGCGCCAGCAGCTTGACGACCCCAGGGAGCAATGAGCAGTTCTTC
CASSLTTPGSNEQFF
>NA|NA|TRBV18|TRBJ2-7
TGTGCCAGCTCACTAAGGACCCTTGAGAACGAGCAGTACTTC
CASSLRTLENEQYF
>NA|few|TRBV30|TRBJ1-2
TGTGCCTGGAGGGAAATGGACGGCTACACCTTC
CAWREMDGYTF
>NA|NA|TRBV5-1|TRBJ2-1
TGCGCCAGCAGCTTGGGATCGTCCGGTAATGAGCAGTTCTTC
CASSLGSSGNEQFF
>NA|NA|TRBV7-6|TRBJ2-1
TGTGCCAGCAGCTTGGGTCCCGACAATGAGCAGTTCTTC
CASSLGPDNEQFF
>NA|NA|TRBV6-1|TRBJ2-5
TGTGCCAGCAGTGCCCTAGGAGGGAACGAGGAGACCCAGTACTTC
CASSALGGNEETQYF
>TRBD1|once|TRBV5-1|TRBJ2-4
TGCGCCAGCAGCTTGGAAACAGGGGAAATGAGGGCCAAAAACATTCAGTACTTC
CASSLETGEMRAKNIQYF
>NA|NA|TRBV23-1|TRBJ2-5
TGCGCCAGCAGTGGTCTCGTGATCCAAGAGACCCAGTACTTC
CASSGLVIQETQYF
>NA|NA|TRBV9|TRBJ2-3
TGTGCCAGCAGCCCCGCTCTGGAATTCGGCACAGATACGCAGTATTTT
CASSPALEFGTDTQYF
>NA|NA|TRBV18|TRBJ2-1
TGTGCCAGCTCTCCGGCCAATGAGCAGTTCTTC
CASSPANEQFF
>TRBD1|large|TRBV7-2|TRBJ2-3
TGTGCCAGCAGCCCAGGACAGGGCAACACAGATACGCAGTATTTT
CASSPGQGNTDTQYF
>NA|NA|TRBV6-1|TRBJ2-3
TGTGCCAGTCTAGCGTCGGGCACAGATACGCAGTATTTT
CASLASGTDTQYF
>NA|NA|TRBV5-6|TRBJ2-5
TGTGCCAGCAGCCAGTACCAAGAGACCCAGTACTTC
CASSQYQETQYF
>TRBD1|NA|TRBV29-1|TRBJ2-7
TGCAGCGTTGAAGGTAGGACAGGGGCGGGCGAGCAGTACTTC
CSVEGRTGAGEQYF
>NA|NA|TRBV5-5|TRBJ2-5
TGTGCCAGCAGCTTGGACCGCGCCCAGGAGACCCAGTACTTC
CASSLDRAQETQYF
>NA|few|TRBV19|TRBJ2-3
TGTGCCAGTAGCGGCGACACAGATACGCAGTATTTT
CASSGDTDTQYF
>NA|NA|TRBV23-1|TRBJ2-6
TGCGCCAGCAGTCAGCAACAAACCCGGGCAGGGGCGATCTCTGGGGCCAACGTCCTGACTTTC
CASSQQQTRAGAISGANVLTF
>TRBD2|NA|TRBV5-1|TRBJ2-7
TGCGCCAGCAGCTTGTCGCGGGAGTACTACGAGCAGTACTTC
CASSLSREYYEQYF
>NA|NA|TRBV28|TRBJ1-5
TGTGCCAGCAGTTCCACAGGTGGGGGCAATCAGCCCCAGCATTTT
CASSSTGGGNQPQHF
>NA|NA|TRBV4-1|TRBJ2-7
TGCGCCAGCAGCCAAGATCCGGGCAGAACTTACGAGCAGTACTTC
CASSQDPGRTYEQYF
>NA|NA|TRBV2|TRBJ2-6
TGTGCCAGCAGTGTTAGGAGGGTGGGGGCCAACGTCCTGACTTTC
CASSVRRVGANVLTF
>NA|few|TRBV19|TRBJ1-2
TGTGCCAGTAGTATAGATCGACAGAGAGGCTACACCTTC
CASSIDRQRGYTF
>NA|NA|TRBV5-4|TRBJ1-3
TGTGCCAGCAGCTTCACTGGCGGGGACACCATATATTTT
CASSFTGGDTIYF
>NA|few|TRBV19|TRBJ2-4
TGTGCCAGTAGTATAGGGGACGGGATAGCCAAAAACATTCAGTACTTC
CASSIGDGIAKNIQYF
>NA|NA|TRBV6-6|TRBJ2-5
TGTGCCAGCCGGGGATCAGAGATGAAGACCCAGTACTTC
CASRGSEMKTQYF
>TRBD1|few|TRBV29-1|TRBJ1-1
TGCAGCGTTTTCCCCCAAAGGGGGCTGGGTGAAGCTTTCTTT
CSVFPQRGLGEAFF
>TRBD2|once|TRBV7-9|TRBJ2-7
TGTGCCAGCAGCCCGAGCTTAGCGGGAGTTAACGAGCAGTACTTC
CASSPSLAGVNEQYF
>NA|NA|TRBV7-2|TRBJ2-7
TGTGCCAGCAGCTTAGCGGGTTGGGCAGTACCCTACGAGCAGTACTTC
CASSLAGWAVPYEQYF
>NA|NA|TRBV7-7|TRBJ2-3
TGTGCCAGCAGCTTAGGGCGGGGCGCTAGCACAGATACGCAGTATTTT
CASSLGRGASTDTQYF
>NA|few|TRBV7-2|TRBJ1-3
TGTGCCAGCTCCCTTCGCGGGAGCTCTGGAAACACCATATATTTT
CASSLRGSSGNTIYF
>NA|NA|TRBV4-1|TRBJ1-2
TGCGCCAGCAGCCAAGATGCAGGGTTTATCGATGGCTACACCTTC
CASSQDAGFIDGYTF
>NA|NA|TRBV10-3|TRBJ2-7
TGTGCCATCAGTGAGGGTGCAGGAAGCTCCTACGAGCAGTACTTC
CAISEGAGSSYEQYF
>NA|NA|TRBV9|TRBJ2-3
TGTGCCAGCACTCCCGGGTGGGAGAGCACAGATACGCAGTATTTT
CASTPGWESTDTQYF
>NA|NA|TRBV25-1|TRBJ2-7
TGTGCCAGCAGTGAGATTGGGAGCTACGAGCAGTACTTC
CASSEIGSYEQYF
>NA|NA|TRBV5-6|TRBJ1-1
TGTGCCAGCAGCTTGGAGTGGGCGGCTGAAGCTTTCTTT
CASSLEWAAEAFF
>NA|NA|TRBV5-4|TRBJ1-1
TGTGCCAGCAGCTTGGTAAGGGGCGCTGAAGCTTTCTTT
CASSLVRGAEAFF
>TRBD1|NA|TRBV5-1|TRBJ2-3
TGCGCCAGCGCGACAGGGCTATATCCAGATACGCAGTATTTT
CASATGLYPDTQYF
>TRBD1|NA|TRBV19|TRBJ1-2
TGTGCCAGTAGTATGGGACAGGGGCTACGGGATGGCTACACCTTC
CASSMGQGLRDGYTF
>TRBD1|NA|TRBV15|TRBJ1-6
TGTGCCACCAGCTTCGACGGGACAGGGGGCGAATCACCCCTCCACTTT
CATSFDGTGGESPLHF
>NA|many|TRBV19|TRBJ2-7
TGTGCCAGTAGTATAGCGGGGGACAGCCTCTACGAGCAGTACTTC
CASSIAGDSLYEQYF
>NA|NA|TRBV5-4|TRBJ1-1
TGTGCCAGCAGCTTGGAGATAGGCCCGAACACTGAAGCTTTCTTT
CASSLEIGPNTEAFF
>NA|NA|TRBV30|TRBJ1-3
TGTGCCTGGAAGGACTCCGGACCTGGAAACACCATATATTTT
CAWKDSGPGNTIYF
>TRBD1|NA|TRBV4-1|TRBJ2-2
TGCGCCAGCAGCCCAATCATTGCTCCGGGACAGTCGACCGGGGAGCTGTTTTTT
CASSPIIAPGQSTGELFF
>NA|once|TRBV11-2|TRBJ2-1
TGTGCCAGCAGCCCAACGAGGCGGGCCTCCTACAATGAGCAGTTCTTC
CASSPTRRASYNEQFF
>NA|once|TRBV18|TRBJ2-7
TGTGCCAGCTCACCCCAGGGGGGTTCACCGTACGAGCAGTACTTC
CASSPQGGSPYEQYF
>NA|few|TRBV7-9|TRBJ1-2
TGTGCCAGCAGCTTAATTCAGGTTGCGGGGGGCTACACCTTC
CASSLIQVAGGYTF
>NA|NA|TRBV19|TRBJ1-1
TGTGCCAGTAGTATACGGAGCATGAACACTGAAGCTTTCTTT
CASSIRSMNTEAFF